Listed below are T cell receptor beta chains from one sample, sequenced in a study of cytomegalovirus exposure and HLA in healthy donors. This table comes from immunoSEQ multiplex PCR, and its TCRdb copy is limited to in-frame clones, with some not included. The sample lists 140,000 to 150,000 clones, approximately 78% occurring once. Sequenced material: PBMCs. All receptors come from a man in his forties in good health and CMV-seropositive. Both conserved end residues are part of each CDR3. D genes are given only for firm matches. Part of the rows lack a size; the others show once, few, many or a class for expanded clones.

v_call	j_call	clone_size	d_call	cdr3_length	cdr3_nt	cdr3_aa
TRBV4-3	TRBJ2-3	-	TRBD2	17	TGCGCCAGCAGCCAAGGGACTAGCGGGAGGGCCGTAGATACGCAGTATTTT	CASSQGTSGRAVDTQYF
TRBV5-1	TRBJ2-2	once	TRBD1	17	TGCGCCAGCAGCGCCATACAGGGGGCCGGTTACTCTGGGGAGCTGTTTTTT	CASSAIQGAGYSGELFF
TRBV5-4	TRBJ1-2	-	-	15	TGTGCCAGCAGCATAGACCAGACAGGTCAGGGCGGCTACACCTTC	CASSIDQTGQGGYTF
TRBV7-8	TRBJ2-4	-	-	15	TGTGCCAGCAGCTTAGCGGGGGGTCAAGCAAACATTCAGTACTTC	CASSLAGGQANIQYF
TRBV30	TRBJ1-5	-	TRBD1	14	TGTGCCTGGAGTGGGAAGACAGGGCATAAGCCCCAGCATTTT	CAWSGKTGHKPQHF
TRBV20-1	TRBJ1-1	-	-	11	TGCAGTGCTAGGCGGCAGCTTGAAGCTTTCTTT	CSARRQLEAFF
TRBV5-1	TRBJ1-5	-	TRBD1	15	TGCGCCAGCAGCCCCGAGGGGGCCCTCAATCAGCCCCAGCATTTT	CASSPEGALNQPQHF
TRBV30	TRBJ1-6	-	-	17	TGTGCCTGGAGTGTACAACTGGAGGGGTTTGCTAATTCACCCCTCCACTTT	CAWSVQLEGFANSPLHF
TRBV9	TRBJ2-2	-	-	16	TGTGCCAGCAGCCTAGACGGCGGACTATACACCGGGGAGCTGTTTTTT	CASSLDGGLYTGELFF
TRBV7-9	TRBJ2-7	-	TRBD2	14	TGTTCCAGCAGAAGTAGCGGGAGCTCCTACGAGCAGTACTTC	CSSRSSGSSYEQYF